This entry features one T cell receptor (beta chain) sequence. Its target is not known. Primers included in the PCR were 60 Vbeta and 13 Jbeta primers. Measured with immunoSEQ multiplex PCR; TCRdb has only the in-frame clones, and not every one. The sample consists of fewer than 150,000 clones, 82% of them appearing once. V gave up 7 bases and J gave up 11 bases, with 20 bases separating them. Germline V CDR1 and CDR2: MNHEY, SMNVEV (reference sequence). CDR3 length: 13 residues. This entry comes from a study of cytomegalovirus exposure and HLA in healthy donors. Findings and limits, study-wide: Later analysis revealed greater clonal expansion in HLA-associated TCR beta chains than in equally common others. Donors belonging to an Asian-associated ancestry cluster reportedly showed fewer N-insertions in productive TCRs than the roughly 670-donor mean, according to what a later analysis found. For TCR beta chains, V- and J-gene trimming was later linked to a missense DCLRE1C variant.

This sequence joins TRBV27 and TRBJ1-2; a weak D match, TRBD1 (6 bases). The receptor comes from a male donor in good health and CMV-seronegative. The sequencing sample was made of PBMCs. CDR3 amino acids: CASTSGGLLRYTF. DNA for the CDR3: TGTGCCAGCACCTCGGGGGGCCTCTTAAGGTACACCTTC.